Below are 16 T cell receptor beta chains sequenced from a single sample in a study of blood T cell repertoires in COVID-19. This table comes from immunoSEQ multiplex PCR, and its TCRdb copy is limited to in-frame clones, with some not included. The sample has about 350,000 clones; about nine tenths are singletons. The sequencing input was PBMCs or T cells enriched from blood (not recorded which). These receptor sequences come from a woman under 40 who had been exposed to COVID-19.

This sequence joins TRBV10-2 and TRBJ1-4; D is unclear. Between the trimmed V and J ends, which lost 4 bases and 5 bases, there was a span of 11 bases. The CDR3 totals 14 residues. Germline CDR1 is WSHSY and CDR2 is SAAADI. CDR3 bases: TGCGCCAGCAGTGTCCCCCCCTCGAATGAAAAACTGTTTTTT. As protein: CASSVPPSNEKLFF.

In its sample, this clone was seen a few times. This chain joins TRBV13 and TRBJ1-2; no firm D call. The CDR3 runs to 14 residues. Germline CDR1 and CDR2: PRHDT and FYEKMQ (reference sequence). V was trimmed by 1 base and J by 2 bases, leaving 8 bases between them. Here the CDR3 DNA reads TGTGCCAGCAGCTTAGCTAACAGAAACTATGGCTACACCTTC. Amino acids: CASSLANRNYGYTF. Variable domain in full (rest from reference TRBV13 and TRBJ1-2): AAGVIQSPRHLIKEKRETATLKCYPIPRHDTVYWYQQGPGQDPQFLISFYEKMQSDKGSIPDRFSAQQFSDYHSELNMSSLELGDSALYFCASSLANRNYGYTFGSGTRLTVV.

The chain has TRBV28 and TRBJ2-5; no reliable D call. Germline-derived CDR1 and CDR2 are MDHEN and SYDVKM. V lost 7 bases to trimming and J lost 2 bases, with 14 bases between them. The CDR3 sequence is 14 residues long. The CDR3 loop is CASNQRLSQETQYF. The DNA for the CDR3 is TGTGCCAGCAATCAGCGTCTGTCGCAAGAGACCCAGTACTTC.

The genes are TRBV5-5 and TRBJ2-2; TRBD2 might be the D (6 bases). Trimming cost V 4 bases and J 6 bases, with 19 bases left between them. CDR1 SGHKS and CDR2 YYEKEE come from the germline V gene (reference sequence). The CDR3 has 16 residues. The CDR3 nucleotides are TGTGCCAGCAGCAGGGACTCGTTGAGAGTCTCCGGGGAGCTGTTTTTT. Translation gives CASSRDSLRVSGELFF. The full variable domain, in which reference TRBV5-5 and TRBJ2-2 provide the parts outside the CDR3, is DAGVTQSPTHLIKTRGQQVTLRCSPISGHKSVSWYQQVLGQGPQFIFQYYEKEERGRGNFPDRFSARQFPNYSSELNVNALLLGDSALYLCASSRDSLRVSGELFFGEGSRLTVL.

The CDR3: CASGPFPGQVSYEQYF. The CDR3 bases are TGTGCTAGTGGACCCTTTCCGGGACAGGTATCCTACGAGCAGTACTTC. This chain uses TRBV12-5 with TRBJ2-7; 8 bases align to TRBD1. In germline, CDR1 is LGHNT, CDR2 FRNRAP. With V trimmed by 6 bases and J by 1 base, 11 bases remained unmatched. This CDR3 region has 16 residues.

The J gene is TRBJ2-7, the V gene TRBV7-9; TRBD1 matches at 7 bases. Germline CDR1 SEHNR, CDR2 FQNEAQ (reference sequence). CDR3 length equals 15 residues. V lost 4 bases, J lost 6 bases, and 12 bases stayed unmatched. The CDR3 here is CASSSGPNAGGEQYF. The CDR3 coding sequence is TGTGCCAGCAGCTCGGGACCCAACGCAGGGGGCGAGCAGTACTTC.

Written as DNA, the CDR3 is TGTGCCAGCAGTGAAGTCATCCGTCTTAGCGAGCAGTACTTC. As protein: CASSEVIRLSEQYF. The rearrangement links TRBV6-1 to TRBJ2-7; D gene ambiguous. The CDR3 runs to 14 residues. The germline gives CDR1 MNHNS, CDR2 SASEGT. The germline V and J ends were trimmed by 1 base and 6 bases, with 13 bases remaining between them.

This sequence joins TRBV7-9 and TRBJ2-1, with D perhaps matching TRBD1 (6 bases). CDR3 length: 14 amino acids. The ends were cut back, 5 bases at V and 3 bases at J, with 11 bases in the middle. CDR1 SEHNR and CDR2 FQNEAQ come from the germline V gene (reference sequence). This CDR3 is CASSPQGLYNEQFF. In DNA, the CDR3 is TGTGCCAGCAGCCCACAGGGTCTCTACAATGAGCAGTTCTTC.

This chain links TRBV28 with TRBJ2-7; 10 nucleotides line up with TRBD1. The ends lost 5 bases at V and 2 bases at J; junction bases unmatched: 6. The CDR3 loop spans 15 amino acids. The V gene's germline CDR1 is MDHEN and CDR2 SYDVKM. CDR3 in amino acids: CASSEDRGNAYEQYF. In nucleotides, the CDR3 is TGTGCCAGCAGTGAGGACAGGGGGAACGCCTACGAGCAGTACTTC.

The chain has TRBV18 and TRBJ1-2; D remains ambiguous. Germline CDR1 is KGHSH and CDR2 is LQKENI. The V end lost 1 base, the J end lost 6 bases, and 9 bases lay between the germline ends. The CDR3 consists of 13 residues. CDR3 protein: CASSPLREDGYTF. The DNA of the CDR3 is TGTGCCAGCTCACCACTGAGGGAAGATGGCTACACCTTC.

The chain couples TRBV28 to TRBJ2-1; TRBD2 might be the D (5 bases). Between the trimmed V and J ends, which lost 6 bases and 6 bases, there was a span of 9 bases. From germline, CDR1 is MDHEN and CDR2 SYDVKM. This CDR3 has 12 residues. The CDR3 nucleotides are TGTGCCAGCAGGTTGGGGAGCAATGAGCAGTTCTTC. This encodes CASRLGSNEQFF. Together with reference TRBV28 and TRBJ2-1, the CDR3 gives the full variable domain: DVKVTQSSRYLVKRTGEKVFLECVQDMDHENMFWYRQDPGLGLRLIYFSYDVKMKEKGDIPEGYSVSREKKERFSLILESASTNQTSMYLCASRLGSNEQFFGPGTRLTVL.

The rearrangement links TRBV27 to TRBJ1-4; D is unresolved. The CDR3 contains 12 residues. V was trimmed by 8 bases and J by 8 bases, leaving 12 bases between them. Germline loops: CDR1 MNHEY, CDR2 SMNVEV (reference sequence). CDR3 in DNA: TGTGCCAGCGGTCTAACCGGGGAAAAACTGTTTTTT. Its translation is CASGLTGEKLFF.

Concerning this clone itself: Relative to the germline gene, one junction end is altered; a read error may explain this. This chain links TRBV7-7 with TRBJ2-1, with D maybe TRBD2 (5 bases). Germline V CDR1 and CDR2: SSHAT, FNYEAQ (reference sequence). The CDR3 is 13 amino acids. The CDR3 loop is CASSSSDLNEQFF. The CDR3 DNA is TGTGCTAGCAGCTCTTCGGACTTGAATGAGCAGTTCTTC. Drawing the rest from reference TRBV7-7 and TRBJ2-1, the complete variable domain is GAGVSQSPRYKVTKRGQDVTLRCDPISSHATLYWYQQALGQGPEFLTYFNYEAQPDKSGLPSDRFSAERPEGSISTLTIQRTEQRDSAMYRCASSSSDLNEQFFGPGTRLTVL.

The V gene is TRBV28, the J gene TRBJ2-7; 7 bases are shared with TRBD2. Germline assignment: CDR1 MDHEN and CDR2 SYDVKM. V lost 3 bases to trimming and J lost 5 bases; unmatched junction nucleotides: 4. This CDR3 contains 13 residues. CDR3 amino acids: CASSLRESDEQYF. The CDR3 bases are TGTGCCAGCAGTTTGCGGGAGTCCGACGAGCAGTACTTC.

The chain links TRBV2 to TRBJ2-2; D may be TRBD2 (5 bases). Germline-derived CDR1 and CDR2 are SNHLY and FYNNEI. There are 15 residues in the CDR3. V was shortened by 3 bases and J by 2 bases, with 10 bases between the two germline ends. The CDR3 reads CASSEWTLNTGELFF. The CDR3 DNA sequence: TGTGCCAGCAGTGAGTGGACTCTTAACACCGGGGAGCTGTTTTTT. The whole variable domain, filled in from reference TRBV2 and TRBJ2-2, reads EPEVTQTPSHQVTQMGQEVILRCVPISNHLYFYWYRQILGQKVEFLVSFYNNEISEKSEIFDDQFSVERPDGSNFTLKIRSTKLEDSAMYFCASSEWTLNTGELFFGEGSRLTVL.

J is TRBJ1-6 and V is TRBV7-9; D ambiguous. From germline, CDR1 is SEHNR and CDR2 FQNEAQ (reference sequence). CDR3 length: 16 residues. V was clipped by 1 base and J by 3 bases, with 10 bases between them. CDR3 protein: CASSLVASVYNSPLHF. The CDR3 DNA sequence: TGTGCCAGCAGCTTAGTGGCCTCTGTCTATAATTCACCCCTCCACTTT. Filled out from reference TRBV7-9 and TRBJ1-6, the complete variable domain reads DTGVSQNPRHKITKRGQNVTFRCDPISEHNRLYWYRQTLGQGPEFLTYFQNEAQLEKSRLLSDRFSAERPKGSFSTLEIQRTEQGDSAMYLCASSLVASVYNSPLHFGNGTRLTVT.